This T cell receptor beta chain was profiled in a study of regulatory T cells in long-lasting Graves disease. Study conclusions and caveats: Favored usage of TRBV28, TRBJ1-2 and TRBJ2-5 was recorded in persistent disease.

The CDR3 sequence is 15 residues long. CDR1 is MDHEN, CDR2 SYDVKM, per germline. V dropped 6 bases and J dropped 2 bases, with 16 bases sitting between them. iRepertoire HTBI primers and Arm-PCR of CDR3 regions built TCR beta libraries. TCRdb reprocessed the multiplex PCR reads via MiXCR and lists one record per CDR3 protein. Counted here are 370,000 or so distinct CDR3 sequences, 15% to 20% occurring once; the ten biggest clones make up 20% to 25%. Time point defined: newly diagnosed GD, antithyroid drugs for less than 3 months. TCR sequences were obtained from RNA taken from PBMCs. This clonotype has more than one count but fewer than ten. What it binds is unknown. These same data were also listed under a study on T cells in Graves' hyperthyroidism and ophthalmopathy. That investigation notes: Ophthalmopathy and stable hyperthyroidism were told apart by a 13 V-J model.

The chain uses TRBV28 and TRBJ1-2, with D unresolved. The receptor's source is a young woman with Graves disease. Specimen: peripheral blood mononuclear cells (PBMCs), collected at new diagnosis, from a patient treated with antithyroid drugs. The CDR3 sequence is CASSSLGRTNYGYTF. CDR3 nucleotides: TGTGCCAGCAGCTCCTTGGGCCGTACCAACTATGGCTACACCTTC.